This is a list of T cell receptor beta chains from one sample in a study of regulatory T cells in long-lasting Graves disease. MiXCR, applied by TCRdb to the multiplex PCR reads, yields one record per CDR3 protein. The table includes some 560,000 distinct CDR3 sequences, about 16% detected once. The same data also went into a second study, on T cells in Graves' hyperthyroidism and ophthalmopathy.

The source was peripheral blood mononuclear cells (PBMCs), collected at new diagnosis, from a patient treated with antithyroid drugs. The receptors stem from a woman aged 35-65 years with Graves disease. CDR3s leave out the opening cysteine and the closing phenylalanine or tryptophan. The order of the fields is CDR3 protein, J gene, V gene.

CDR3 protein: ASSYSGGGGGNQPQH; J gene: TRBJ1-5; V gene: TRBV12-3/TRBV12-4
CDR3 protein: ASSSGGGSEKLF; J gene: TRBJ1-4; V gene: TRBV12-3/TRBV12-4
CDR3 protein: ASSLRGTGSYNEQF; J gene: TRBJ2-1; V gene: TRBV5-1
CDR3 protein: ASSPTGVVSYEQY; J gene: TRBJ2-7; V gene: TRBV18
CDR3 protein: ASSPLSGGPYNEQF; J gene: TRBJ2-1; V gene: TRBV9
CDR3 protein: ASSLQGELYGYT; J gene: TRBJ1-2; V gene: TRBV5-1
CDR3 protein: ASSQGRGAILETQY; J gene: TRBJ2-5; V gene: TRBV12-3/TRBV12-4
CDR3 protein: AWSVPGTAGNTIY; J gene: TRBJ1-3; V gene: TRBV30
CDR3 protein: ASSRTPLENTEAF; J gene: TRBJ1-1; V gene: TRBV18
CDR3 protein: ASSMVGGAGNTIY; J gene: TRBJ1-3; V gene: TRBV6-1
CDR3 protein: SARWSRVPKTSGYT; J gene: TRBJ1-2; V gene: TRBV20-1
CDR3 protein: SATKGTSGDETQY; J gene: TRBJ2-5; V gene: TRBV20-1
CDR3 protein: SARVGDSTDTQY; J gene: TRBJ2-3; V gene: TRBV20-1
CDR3 protein: ASSSTDADTQY; J gene: TRBJ2-3; V gene: TRBV6-2/TRBV6-3
CDR3 protein: ASSLDANTEAF; J gene: TRBJ1-1; V gene: TRBV11-2
CDR3 protein: ASSLETLDDEQF; J gene: TRBJ2-1; V gene: TRBV11-2
CDR3 protein: ATGENGYSPLH; J gene: TRBJ1-6; V gene: TRBV11-1
CDR3 protein: ASKSAHRDPQETQY; J gene: TRBJ2-5; V gene: TRBV12-3/TRBV12-4
CDR3 protein: ASRRQGAGELF; J gene: TRBJ2-2; V gene: TRBV6-1
CDR3 protein: SAMDRDLLYEQY; J gene: TRBJ2-7; V gene: TRBV20-1
CDR3 protein: AISDKGIDEQF; J gene: TRBJ2-1; V gene: TRBV10-3
CDR3 protein: ASRLRDGGNEQF; J gene: TRBJ2-1; V gene: TRBV28
CDR3 protein: SVEGEGAYEQY; J gene: TRBJ2-7; V gene: TRBV29-1
CDR3 protein: ASMTANEQF; J gene: TRBJ2-1; V gene: TRBV6-1
CDR3 protein: ASSLNFNYEQY; J gene: TRBJ2-7; V gene: TRBV11-2
CDR3 protein: ASNDTPNTEAF; J gene: TRBJ1-1; V gene: TRBV12-3/TRBV12-4
CDR3 protein: SARDGGGEGIEQF; J gene: TRBJ2-1; V gene: TRBV20-1
CDR3 protein: ALLSGTGELF; J gene: TRBJ2-2; V gene: TRBV10-3
CDR3 protein: ASSQVPHSNQPQH; J gene: TRBJ1-5; V gene: TRBV4-1
CDR3 protein: SAIVVSEAF; J gene: TRBJ1-1; V gene: TRBV20-1
CDR3 protein: ASSPLAGMPYEQY; J gene: TRBJ2-7; V gene: TRBV5-4
CDR3 protein: ASSHYKFSGANVLT; J gene: TRBJ2-6; V gene: TRBV11-2
CDR3 protein: SVAWGNTEAF; J gene: TRBJ1-1; V gene: TRBV29-1
CDR3 protein: ASSPNDSTDYGYT; J gene: TRBJ1-2; V gene: TRBV19
CDR3 protein: ASSLSPGGSYEQY; J gene: TRBJ2-7; V gene: TRBV12-3/TRBV12-4
CDR3 protein: AMGNRENDGYT; J gene: TRBJ1-2; V gene: TRBV12-3/TRBV12-4
CDR3 protein: ASSPTGGGYGYT; J gene: TRBJ1-2; V gene: TRBV18
CDR3 protein: ASSQEGGGNSYFEQF; J gene: TRBJ2-1; V gene: TRBV3-1
CDR3 protein: ASSQGLAGGSGLNEQF; J gene: TRBJ2-1; V gene: TRBV3-1
CDR3 protein: ASRSGLTPPEQF; J gene: TRBJ2-1; V gene: TRBV5-4
CDR3 protein: ASSSPRRGADYGYT; J gene: TRBJ1-2; V gene: TRBV25-1
CDR3 protein: ASSSGTSYEQY; J gene: TRBJ2-7; V gene: TRBV6-2/TRBV6-3
CDR3 protein: ASSFTDRGVFYSNQPQH; J gene: TRBJ1-5; V gene: TRBV12-3/TRBV12-4
CDR3 protein: ASRPGPGGNQPQH; J gene: TRBJ1-5; V gene: TRBV2
CDR3 protein: ASTTQGYKTNEKLF; J gene: TRBJ1-4; V gene: TRBV7-9